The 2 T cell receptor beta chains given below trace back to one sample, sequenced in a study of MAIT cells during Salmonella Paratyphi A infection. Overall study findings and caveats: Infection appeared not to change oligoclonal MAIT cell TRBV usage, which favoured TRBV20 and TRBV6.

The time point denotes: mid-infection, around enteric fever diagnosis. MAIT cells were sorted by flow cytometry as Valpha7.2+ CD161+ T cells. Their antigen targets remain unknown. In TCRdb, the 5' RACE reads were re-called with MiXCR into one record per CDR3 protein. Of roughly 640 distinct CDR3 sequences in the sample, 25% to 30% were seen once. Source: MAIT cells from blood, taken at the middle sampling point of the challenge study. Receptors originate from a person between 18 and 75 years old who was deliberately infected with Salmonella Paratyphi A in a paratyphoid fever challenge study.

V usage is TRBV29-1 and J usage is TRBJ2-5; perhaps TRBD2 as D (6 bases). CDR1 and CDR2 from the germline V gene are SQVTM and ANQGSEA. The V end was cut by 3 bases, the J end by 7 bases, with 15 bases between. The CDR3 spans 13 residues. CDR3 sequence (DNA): TGCAGCGTTGATCCACAGGTGGAGGGGACCCAGTACTTC. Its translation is CSVDPQVEGTQYF.

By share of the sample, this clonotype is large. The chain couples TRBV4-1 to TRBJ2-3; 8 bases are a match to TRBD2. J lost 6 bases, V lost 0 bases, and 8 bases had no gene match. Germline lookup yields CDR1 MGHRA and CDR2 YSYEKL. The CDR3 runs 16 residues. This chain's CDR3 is CASSQEEGTSFDTQYF. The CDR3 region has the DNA TGCGCCAGCAGCCAAGAGGAAGGGACTAGTTTCGATACGCAGTATTTT.